The clone carrying this TCR beta chain is large by share. What it recognizes is unknown. These data belong to a study of liver allograft versus peripheral blood T cells. Background on the study: Transplanted livers and recipients' peripheral blood had their T cell receptor repertoires compared. Study-level findings and limits: A difference was reportedly observed between T cell receptor repertoires inside liver allografts and those in peripheral blood.

MiXCR, applied by TCRdb to the reads, yields one record per CDR3 protein. The table records several hundred distinct CDR3 sequences, around 19% of them present only once. V was shortened by 8 bases and J by 1 base, with 12 bases between the two germline ends. The V gene's germline CDR1 is MNHEY and CDR2 SMNVEV (reference sequence). The CDR3 extends over 14 amino acids. The genes are TRBV27 and TRBJ1-5; weak D call: TRBD1 (6 bases). This TCR derives from a human patient who had a liver transplant. Part of the T cells may come from the graft donor. This CDR3 reads CASGSGGSNQPQHF. The CDR3 DNA is TGTGCCAGCGGCTCCGGGGGCAGCAATCAGCCCCAGCATTTT.